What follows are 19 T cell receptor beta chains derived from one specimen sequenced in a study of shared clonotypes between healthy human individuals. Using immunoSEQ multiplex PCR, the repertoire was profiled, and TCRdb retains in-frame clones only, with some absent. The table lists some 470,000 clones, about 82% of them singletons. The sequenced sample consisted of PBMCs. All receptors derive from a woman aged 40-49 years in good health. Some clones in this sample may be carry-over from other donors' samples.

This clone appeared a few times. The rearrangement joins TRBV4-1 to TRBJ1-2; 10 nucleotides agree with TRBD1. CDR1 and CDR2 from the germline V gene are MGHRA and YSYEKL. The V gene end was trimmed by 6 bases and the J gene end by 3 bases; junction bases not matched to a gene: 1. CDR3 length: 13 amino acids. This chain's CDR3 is CASRGQGHYGYTF. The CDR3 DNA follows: TGCGCCAGCAGGGGACAGGGGCACTATGGCTACACCTTC.

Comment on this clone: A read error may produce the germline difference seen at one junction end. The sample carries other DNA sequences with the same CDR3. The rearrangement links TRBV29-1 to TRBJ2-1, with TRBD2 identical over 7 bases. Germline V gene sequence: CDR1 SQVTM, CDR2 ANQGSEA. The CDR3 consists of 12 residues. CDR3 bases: TGCAGCGTCGAAGATCGGGGGGATGAGCAGTTCTTC. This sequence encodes CSVEDRGDEQFF.

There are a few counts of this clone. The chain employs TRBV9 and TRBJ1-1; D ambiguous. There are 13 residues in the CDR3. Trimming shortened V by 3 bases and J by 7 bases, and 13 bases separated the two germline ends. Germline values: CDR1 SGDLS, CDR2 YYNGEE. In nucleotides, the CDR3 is TGTGCCAGCAGCGCCCTTAACAGCATTGAAGCTTTCTTT. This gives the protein CASSALNSIEAFF.

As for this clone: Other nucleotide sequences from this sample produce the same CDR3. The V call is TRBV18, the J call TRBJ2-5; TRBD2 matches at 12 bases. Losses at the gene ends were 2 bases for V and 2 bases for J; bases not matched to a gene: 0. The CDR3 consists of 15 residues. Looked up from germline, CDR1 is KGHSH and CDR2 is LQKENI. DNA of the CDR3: TGTGCCAGCTCACCAGGGACTAGCGGGCAAGAGACCCAGTACTTC. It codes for CASSPGTSGQETQYF.

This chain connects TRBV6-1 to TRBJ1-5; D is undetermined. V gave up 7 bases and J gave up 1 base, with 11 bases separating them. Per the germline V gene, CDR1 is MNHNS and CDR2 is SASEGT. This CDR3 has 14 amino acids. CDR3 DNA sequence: TGTGCCAGCATCCCCACTTGGAGCAATCAGCCCCAGCATTTT. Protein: CASIPTWSNQPQHF.

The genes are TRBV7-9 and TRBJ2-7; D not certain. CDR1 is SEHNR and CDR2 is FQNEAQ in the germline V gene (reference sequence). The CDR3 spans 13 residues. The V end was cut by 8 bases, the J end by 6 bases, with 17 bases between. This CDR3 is CASVDPPPGEQYF. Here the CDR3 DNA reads TGTGCCAGCGTCGACCCCCCGCCCGGCGAGCAGTACTTC.

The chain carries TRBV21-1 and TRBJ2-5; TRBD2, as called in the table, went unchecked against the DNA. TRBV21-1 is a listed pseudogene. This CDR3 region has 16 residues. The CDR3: CASSSRLAGGLRIQYF. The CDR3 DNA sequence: TGTGCCAGCAGCAGCCGACTAGCGGGAGGGCTTCGTATCCAGTACTTC.

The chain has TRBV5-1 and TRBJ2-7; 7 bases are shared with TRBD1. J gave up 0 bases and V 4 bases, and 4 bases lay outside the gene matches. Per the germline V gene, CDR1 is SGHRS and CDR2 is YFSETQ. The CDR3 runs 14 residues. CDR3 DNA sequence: TGCGCCAGCAGCCTGACAGGGACCTCCTACGAGCAGTACTTC. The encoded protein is CASSLTGTSYEQYF.

The CDR3 spells CASSPEGEQFF. CDR3 sequence (DNA): TGTGCCAGCTCACCGGAGGGTGAGCAGTTCTTC. The rearrangement links TRBV18 to TRBJ2-1; tentatively, D is TRBD2 (6 bases). The CDR3 extends over 11 amino acids. Germline V CDR1 and CDR2: KGHSH, LQKENI. V was shortened by 3 bases and J by 9 bases, with 6 bases between the two germline ends.

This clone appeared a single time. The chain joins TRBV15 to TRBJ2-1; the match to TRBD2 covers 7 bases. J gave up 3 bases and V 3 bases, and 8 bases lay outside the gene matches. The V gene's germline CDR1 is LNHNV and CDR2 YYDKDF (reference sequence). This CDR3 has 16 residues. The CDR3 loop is CATSSLASGGYNEQFF. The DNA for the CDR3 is TGTGCCACCAGCAGTCTGGCTAGCGGAGGCTACAATGAGCAGTTCTTC.

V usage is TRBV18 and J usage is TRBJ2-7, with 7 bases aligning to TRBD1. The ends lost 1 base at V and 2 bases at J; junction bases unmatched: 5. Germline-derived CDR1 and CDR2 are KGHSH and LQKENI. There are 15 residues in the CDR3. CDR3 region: CASSPHPGGTYEQYF. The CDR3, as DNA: TGTGCCAGCTCACCACATCCAGGGGGTACCTACGAGCAGTACTTC.

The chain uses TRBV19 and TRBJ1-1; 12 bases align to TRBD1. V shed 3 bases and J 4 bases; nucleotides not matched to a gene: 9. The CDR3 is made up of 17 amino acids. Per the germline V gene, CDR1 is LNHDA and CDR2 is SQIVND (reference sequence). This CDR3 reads CASSIRGDRGLSTEAFF. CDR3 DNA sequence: TGTGCCAGTAGTATTCGAGGGGACAGGGGGCTGTCCACTGAAGCTTTCTTT.

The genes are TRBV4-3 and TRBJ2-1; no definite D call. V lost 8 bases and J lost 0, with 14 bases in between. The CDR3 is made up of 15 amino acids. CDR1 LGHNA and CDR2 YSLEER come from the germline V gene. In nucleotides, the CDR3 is TGCGCCAGCTCCCTTAACTACTTCTCCTACAATGAGCAGTTCTTC. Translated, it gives CASSLNYFSYNEQFF.

CDR3 nucleotide sequence: TGCGCCAGCAGTCCTCCGGGACTCTGGAGGGGACCAAAGAAAAGACGGAGCTCCTACGAGCAGTACTTC. Translation gives CASSPPGLWRGPKKRRSSYEQYF. The chain has TRBV10-1 and TRBJ2-7; TRBD2 might be the D (6 bases). V lost 5 bases and J 0 bases, leaving 38 bases between the germline ends. The CDR3 has 23 residues. Per the germline V gene, CDR1 is WNHNN and CDR2 is SYGVQD (reference sequence).

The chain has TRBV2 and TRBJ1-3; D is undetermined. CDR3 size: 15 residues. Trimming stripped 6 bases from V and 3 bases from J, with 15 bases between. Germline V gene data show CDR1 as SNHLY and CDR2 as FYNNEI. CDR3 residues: CASSPPGQSGNTIYF. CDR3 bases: TGTGCCAGCAGCCCACCGGGTCAGAGTGGAAACACCATATATTTT.

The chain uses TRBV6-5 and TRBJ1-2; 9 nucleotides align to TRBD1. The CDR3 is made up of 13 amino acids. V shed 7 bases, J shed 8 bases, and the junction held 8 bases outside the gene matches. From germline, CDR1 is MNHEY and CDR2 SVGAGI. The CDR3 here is CASTGDRVSGYTF. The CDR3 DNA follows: TGTGCCAGCACGGGGGACAGGGTGTCGGGCTACACCTTC.

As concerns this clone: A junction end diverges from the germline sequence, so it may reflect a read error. The CDR3 spells CASSPRGRPYGQYF. CDR3 nucleotide sequence: TGTGCCAGCAGCCCCAGGGGGCGACCCTACGGGCAGTACTTC. This chain uses TRBV28 with TRBJ2-7; 8 bases are a match to TRBD1. CDR1 is MDHEN, CDR2 SYDVKM, per germline. This CDR3 has 14 amino acids.

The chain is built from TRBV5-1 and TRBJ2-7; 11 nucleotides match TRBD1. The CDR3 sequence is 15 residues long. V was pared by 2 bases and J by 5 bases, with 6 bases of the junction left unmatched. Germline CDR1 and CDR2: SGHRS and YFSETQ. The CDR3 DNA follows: TGCGCCAGCAGCTTCACCGGGACAGGGGGTGACGAGCAGTACTTC. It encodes CASSFTGTGGDEQYF.

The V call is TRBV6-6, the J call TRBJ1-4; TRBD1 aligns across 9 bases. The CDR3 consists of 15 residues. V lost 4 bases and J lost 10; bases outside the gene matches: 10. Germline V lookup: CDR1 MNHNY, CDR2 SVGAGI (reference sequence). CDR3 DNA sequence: TGTGCCAGCAGTTCGACGGGACAGGGCGTCGGAAAACTGTTTTTT. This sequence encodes CASSSTGQGVGKLFF.